Listed here are 18 T cell receptor beta chains from one sample, sequenced in a study of blood T cell repertoires in COVID-19 (dated by TCRdb to about 2020). The protocol used for the library was the immunoSEQ multiplex PCR assay. TCRdb provides this immuneACCESS table in a form limited to in-frame rearrangements. Some clones are lacking; in checked studies, under half of them reflect an unresolved V gene, and why the rest are absent is not known. This sample has 150,000 to 200,000 clones in its table, and 82% of those were observed once. 7% of the sample goes to the ten largest clones. Sequenced: peripheral blood. The receptors originated from a woman aged 40 to 50 with COVID-19, enrolled during active disease.

The rearrangement joins TRBV5-5 to TRBJ2-3, with 14 bases that match TRBD2. V lost 5 bases, J lost 8 bases, and 19 bases stayed unmatched. Germline CDR1 SGHKS, CDR2 YYEKEE (reference sequence). The CDR3 consists of 19 residues. CDR3 amino acids: CASRAGTGTSGSRGSTQYF. In DNA form, the CDR3 reads TGTGCCAGCAGGGCCGGGACAGGGACTAGCGGGAGTCGAGGCAGTACGCAGTATTTT.

The rearrangement links TRBV30 to TRBJ1-5; D may be TRBD1 (6 bases). V was cut by 3 bases and J by 3 bases, with 18 bases left in between. Germline lookup yields CDR1 GTSNPN and CDR2 SVGIG (reference sequence). The CDR3 sequence is 16 residues long. The CDR3 loop is CAWSRLPGQHNQPQHF. Here the CDR3 DNA reads TGTGCCTGGAGCCGCCTCCCCGGACAGCACAATCAGCCCCAGCATTTT.

The gene calls are TRBV5-1 and TRBJ2-2; D perhaps matches TRBD2 (6 bases). Germline CDR1 reads SGHRS; CDR2 reads YFSETQ. The ends were cut back, 0 bases at V and 5 bases at J, with 8 bases in the middle. The length of the CDR3 is 14 residues. CDR3 amino acids: CASSLGRGTGELFF. In DNA, the CDR3 is TGCGCCAGCAGCTTGGGGCGGGGAACCGGGGAGCTGTTTTTT.

V gene TRBV18 combines with J gene TRBJ1-6; 9 bases match TRBD1. CDR3 length: 14 amino acids. Per the germline V gene, CDR1 is KGHSH and CDR2 is LQKENI. The trim removed 5 bases at V and 8 bases at J, leaving 4 bases unmatched. The DNA for the CDR3 is TGTGCCAGCTCAGAGGACAGGGGATATTCACCCCTCCACTTT. Its protein product is CASSEDRGYSPLHF.

The V call is TRBV28, the J call TRBJ2-7; TRBD2 agrees at 11 bases. CDR3 length: 14 amino acids. Germline V gene data show CDR1 as MDHEN and CDR2 as SYDVKM. V was clipped by 6 bases and J by 2 bases; unmatched bases: 3. CDR3 in DNA: TGTGCCAGCAGGGCGACTAGCGGGACCTACGAGCAGTACTTC. Amino acids: CASRATSGTYEQYF.

The chain couples TRBV7-9 to TRBJ2-4, with 9 positions matching TRBD1. CDR3 size: 13 residues. The V gene end was trimmed by 8 bases and the J gene end by 6 bases; junction bases not matched to a gene: 5. Per germline, CDR1 SEHNR and CDR2 FQNEAQ (reference sequence). CDR3 in amino acids: CASGRGQGNIQYF. The CDR3 nucleotides are TGTGCCAGCGGGAGGGGACAGGGAAACATTCAGTACTTC. Using reference TRBV7-9 and TRBJ2-4 for the parts outside the CDR3, the full variable domain is DTGVSQNPRHKITKRGQNVTFRCDPISEHNRLYWYRQTLGQGPEFLTYFQNEAQLEKSRLLSDRFSAERPKGSFSTLEIQRTEQGDSAMYLCASGRGQGNIQYFGAGTRLSVL.

The J gene is TRBJ2-2, the V gene TRBV5-1, with 7 bases matching TRBD1. With 5 bases clipped from V and 1 base from J, the junction kept 2 bases outside the gene matches. In germline, CDR1 is SGHRS, CDR2 YFSETQ. This CDR3 comprises 14 residues. CDR3 amino acids: CASRRTGNTGELFF. The CDR3 DNA is TGCGCCAGCAGAAGGACAGGGAACACCGGGGAGCTGTTTTTT.

The chain combines TRBV7-8 with TRBJ2-1; 7 bases align to TRBD2. The CDR3 spans 17 residues. Losses at the gene ends were 7 bases for V and 9 bases for J; bases not matched to a gene: 21. From germline, CDR1 is SGHVS and CDR2 FQNEAQ. CDR3: CASKNFGGWEVFGEQFF. For the CDR3, the DNA is TGTGCCAGCAAGAACTTCGGGGGGTGGGAGGTCTTCGGTGAGCAGTTCTTC.

This clone was recorded only once. V gene TRBV5-4 combines with J gene TRBJ1-2; D gene ambiguous. The CDR3 covers 12 residues. The V and J ends lost 4 bases and 5 bases respectively, with 9 bases between them. Germline lookup yields CDR1 SGHNT and CDR2 YYREEE (reference sequence). The CDR3 DNA sequence: TGTGCCAGCAGCACCGACACGTATGGCTACACCTTC. The encoded protein is CASSTDTYGYTF.

This sequence joins TRBV10-2 and TRBJ1-2, with a tentative D call TRBD1 (6 bases). The germline V gene encodes CDR1 WSHSY and CDR2 SAAADI. V was cut by 8 bases and J by 9 bases, with 13 bases left in between. This CDR3 is 11 amino acids long. This CDR3 is CASQDSLSYTF. The CDR3 bases are TGCGCCAGCCAGGACAGTTTGAGCTACACCTTC.

The chain has TRBV2 and TRBJ2-1; D is possibly TRBD2 (5 bases). Germline values: CDR1 SNHLY, CDR2 FYNNEI. The CDR3 is 13 amino acids. V shed 8 bases and J shed 9 bases, with 17 bases lying between them. As DNA, the CDR3 is TGTGCCAGCGGACCGGGGTGGGCTACTGAGCAGTTCTTC. It specifies CASGPGWATEQFF.

A single count supports this clone. The V and J genes are TRBV7-9 and TRBJ2-5; D uncertain. The V end was cut by 5 bases, the J end by 1 base, with 14 bases between. CDR3 size: 15 residues. Germline V gene sequence: CDR1 SEHNR, CDR2 FQNEAQ (reference sequence). CDR3 region: CASSPNVGGQETQYF. The CDR3, as DNA: TGTGCCAGCAGCCCAAACGTCGGCGGCCAAGAGACCCAGTACTTC.

The V call is TRBV13, the J call TRBJ2-3, with 9 bases matching TRBD2. With V trimmed by 2 bases and J by 1 base, 1 base remained unmatched. The CDR3 is 15 amino acids. Germline CDR1 and CDR2: PRHDT and FYEKMQ (reference sequence). The CDR3 here is CASSLRTSGTDTQYF. The CDR3 coding sequence is TGTGCCAGCAGCTTACGGACTAGCGGCACAGATACGCAGTATTTT. Supplemented by reference TRBV13 and TRBJ2-3, the full variable domain reads AAGVIQSPRHLIKEKRETATLKCYPIPRHDTVYWYQQGPGQDPQFLISFYEKMQSDKGSIPDRFSAQQFSDYHSELNMSSLELGDSALYFCASSLRTSGTDTQYFGPGTRLTVL.

V usage is TRBV6-5 and J usage is TRBJ1-2, with a tentative D call TRBD1 (5 bases). CDR1 is MNHEY and CDR2 is SVGAGI in the germline V gene. The CDR3 contains 13 residues. V was clipped by 4 bases and J by 3 bases, with 9 bases between them. The DNA for the CDR3 is TGTGCCAGCAGTTCTACGGGGGACTATGGCTACACCTTC. Its translation is CASSSTGDYGYTF.

The chain recombines TRBV7-2 with TRBJ1-1, with D tentatively TRBD1 (5 bases). The V end lost 7 bases, the J end lost 4 bases, and 16 bases lay between the germline ends. The CDR3 length is 14 residues. Germline V gives CDR1 SGHTA, CDR2 FQGNSA. The CDR3 protein is CASTLLRGITEAFF. In DNA form, the CDR3 reads TGTGCCAGCACCCTTCTGCGGGGGATCACTGAAGCTTTCTTT.

This chain joins TRBV12-3 or TRBV12-4 and TRBJ2-1, with 9 nucleotides matching TRBD2. The CDR3 extends over 11 amino acids. Unmatched junction bases numbered 0, after V lost 3 bases and J lost 12 bases. CDR3 nucleotide sequence: TGTGCCAGCAGTTTGCGGGGGGGGCAGTTCTTC. Translating it yields CASSLRGGQFF.

This clone appeared a few times. The V gene is TRBV29-1, the J gene TRBJ2-5; 7 bases match TRBD1. Trimming removed 2 bases from V and 5 bases from J; junction bases left unmatched: 5. The length of the CDR3 is 13 residues. CDR1 is SQVTM, CDR2 ANQGSEA, per germline. This chain's CDR3 is CSVERQGGETQYF. The CDR3 DNA reads as TGCAGCGTTGAAAGACAGGGTGGGGAGACCCAGTACTTC.

J is TRBJ1-2 and V is TRBV2; D perhaps matches TRBD1 (5 bases). The CDR3 is 14 amino acids. From germline, CDR1 is SNHLY and CDR2 FYNNEI. The V gene lost 8 bases and the J gene lost 8 bases, with 21 bases spanning the gap. The CDR3 region is CASLDWDSRGGYTF. The CDR3 DNA sequence: TGTGCCAGCCTTGACTGGGACTCCCGGGGAGGCTACACCTTC.